The 9 T cell receptor beta chains listed next were all sequenced from one sample in a study of blood T cell repertoires in COVID-19. Clones were read by immunoSEQ multiplex PCR, and TCRdb kept only the in-frame ones, dropping some. The sample yields hundreds of thousands of clones, about 86% seen once. The sequencing input was peripheral blood. These TCRs come from a woman between 65 and 79 years old with COVID-19, enrolled during active disease.

V gene TRBV24-1 combines with J gene TRBJ2-1, with TRBD2 identical over 11 bases. This CDR3 is built from 16 residues. The germline CDR1 and CDR2 sequences are KGHDR and SFDVKD. V gave up 5 bases and J gave up 3 bases; unmatched junction bases: 5. CDR3 in amino acids: CATSVSGGGLYNEQFF. CDR3 DNA: TGTGCCACCAGTGTTAGCGGGGGGGGTCTCTACAATGAGCAGTTCTTC.

The chain couples TRBV3-1 (or the pseudogene TRBV3-2) to TRBJ1-4; the match to TRBD1 covers 11 bases. Germline assignment: CDR1 LGHDT and CDR2 YNNKEL (reference sequence). The CDR3 runs 15 residues. The V gene end was trimmed by 3 bases and the J gene end by 7 bases; junction bases not matched to a gene: 4. For the CDR3, the DNA is TGTGCCAGCAGCCATCCCGGGACAGGGGGTGAAAAACTGTTTTTT. Translation gives CASSHPGTGGEKLFF.

The chain has TRBV5-6 and TRBJ2-5, with D possibly being TRBD2 (6 bases). The V end lost 0 bases, the J end lost 7 bases, and 13 bases lay between the germline ends. The length of the CDR3 is 14 residues. Germline lookup yields CDR1 SGHDT and CDR2 YYEEEE. This CDR3 reads CASSLGGGVGTQYF. In DNA, the CDR3 is TGTGCCAGCAGCTTGGGGGGAGGTGTTGGGACCCAGTACTTC.

The rearrangement links TRBV6-5 to TRBJ1-5; no reliable D call. The V gene's germline CDR1 is MNHEY and CDR2 SVGAGI. The CDR3 is 16 residues long. V was clipped by 4 bases and J by 2 bases, with 15 bases between them. CDR3 sequence (DNA): TGTGCCAGCAGTTCCGCCATCCGGGGAGGCAATCAGCCCCAGCATTTT. Translated, it gives CASSSAIRGGNQPQHF.

This clone occurred a few times. The chain uses TRBV5-6 and TRBJ1-5; D is possibly TRBD1 (5 bases). This CDR3 comprises 17 residues. Per the germline V gene, CDR1 is SGHDT and CDR2 is YYEEEE. Trimming stripped 0 bases from V and 0 bases from J, with 13 bases between. The CDR3 sequence is CASSLGMTANSNQPQHF. CDR3 DNA: TGTGCCAGCAGCTTGGGGATGACAGCGAATAGCAATCAGCCCCAGCATTTT.

About this clone: The sample holds other DNA sequences that translate to the same CDR3. The chain uses TRBV7-2 and TRBJ1-6; a weak D match, TRBD1 (5 bases). V was pared by 6 bases and J by 3 bases, with 12 bases between. The CDR3 is 15 residues long. CDR1 SGHTA and CDR2 FQGNSA come from the germline V gene. CDR3 in DNA: TGTGCCAGCAGTCTAGGCACAGGCTATAATTCACCCCTCCACTTT. It specifies CASSLGTGYNSPLHF.

With regard to this clone: Other DNA sequences in this specimen translate into the identical CDR3. The chain uses TRBV5-1 and TRBJ1-4; possibly TRBD1 for D (6 bases). V lost 0 bases and J 5 bases, leaving 8 bases between the germline ends. Per germline, CDR1 SGHRS and CDR2 YFSETQ. There are 14 residues in the CDR3. The CDR3 region has the DNA TGCGCCAGCAGCTTGGGTCAGGGGAATGAAAAACTGTTTTTT. The encoded protein is CASSLGQGNEKLFF.

This sequence joins TRBV2 and TRBJ2-2, with D perhaps matching TRBD1 (5 bases). Germline values: CDR1 SNHLY, CDR2 FYNNEI. This CDR3 is 13 amino acids long. V gave up 6 bases and J gave up 5 bases, with 10 bases separating them. This CDR3 reads CASSDTGTGELFF. The CDR3 bases are TGTGCCAGCAGCGATACAGGTACCGGGGAGCTGTTTTTT.

The CDR3 sequence is CASSEGAGNTEAFF. The CDR3 DNA follows: TGCGCCAGCAGTGAGGGGGCCGGGAACACTGAAGCTTTCTTT. The V gene is TRBV10-1, the J gene TRBJ1-1, with D possibly TRBD1 on 5 matching bases. The length of the CDR3 is 14 residues. Trimming left V 2 bases short and J 1 base short, with 8 bases between. Germline lookup yields CDR1 WNHNN and CDR2 SYGVQD (reference sequence).